This TCR beta chain came from a study of beta chain features in type 1 diabetes. At least ten counts were recorded for this clone. Antigen specificity is unknown. Isolated RNA was reverse transcribed in full, so expressed TCRB transcripts were sequenced. TCRdb keeps only in-frame clones here, not all; method: immunoSEQ multiplex PCR. The sample includes 200,000 to 250,000 clones, about 11% of them seen just once. V shed 5 bases and J 2 bases; nucleotides not matched to a gene: 8. Germline CDR1 SGHVS, CDR2 FQNEAQ. CDR3 length: 15 amino acids. Points from the study as a whole: Moderate yet significant TCRB CDR3 shortening was seen in Type 1 diabetes patients in all four CD4+ subsets. Within patients, naive, central memory and Treg TCRB repertoires seemed more similar than within healthy donors.

The chain recombines TRBV7-8 with TRBJ2-5, with TRBD2 matching 7 bases. The sequence derives from a man aged 18 to 30 in good health. The sample was central memory CD4+ T cells from blood. The CDR3 region is CASSPKRAGQETQYF. CDR3 sequence (DNA): TGTGCCAGCAGCCCGAAGCGAGCGGGGCAAGAGACCCAGTACTTC.